The present T cell receptor (beta chain) was sequenced within a study of cytomegalovirus exposure and HLA in healthy donors. PCR was performed using 60 Vbeta and 13 Jbeta primers. Profiling relied on immunoSEQ multiplex PCR, and the TCRdb table lists in-frame clones only, not all of them. The sample lists under 150,000 clones; more than 75% were seen once. Germline V gives CDR1 LGHNA, CDR2 YNFKEQ. The CDR3 totals 18 residues. V dropped 0 bases and J dropped 8; count of bases not matched to a gene: 15. This sequence joins TRBV4-2 and TRBJ2-1; 8 bases align to TRBD2. The sequence came from a woman aged 40 to 49 in good health and CMV-seropositive. Material for sequencing was PBMCs. The CDR3, as DNA: TGTGCCAGCAGCCAAGAATCCGTCTCGAGCGGGAGTAATCATGAGCAGTTCTTC. It yields the protein CASSQESVSSGSNHEQFF.